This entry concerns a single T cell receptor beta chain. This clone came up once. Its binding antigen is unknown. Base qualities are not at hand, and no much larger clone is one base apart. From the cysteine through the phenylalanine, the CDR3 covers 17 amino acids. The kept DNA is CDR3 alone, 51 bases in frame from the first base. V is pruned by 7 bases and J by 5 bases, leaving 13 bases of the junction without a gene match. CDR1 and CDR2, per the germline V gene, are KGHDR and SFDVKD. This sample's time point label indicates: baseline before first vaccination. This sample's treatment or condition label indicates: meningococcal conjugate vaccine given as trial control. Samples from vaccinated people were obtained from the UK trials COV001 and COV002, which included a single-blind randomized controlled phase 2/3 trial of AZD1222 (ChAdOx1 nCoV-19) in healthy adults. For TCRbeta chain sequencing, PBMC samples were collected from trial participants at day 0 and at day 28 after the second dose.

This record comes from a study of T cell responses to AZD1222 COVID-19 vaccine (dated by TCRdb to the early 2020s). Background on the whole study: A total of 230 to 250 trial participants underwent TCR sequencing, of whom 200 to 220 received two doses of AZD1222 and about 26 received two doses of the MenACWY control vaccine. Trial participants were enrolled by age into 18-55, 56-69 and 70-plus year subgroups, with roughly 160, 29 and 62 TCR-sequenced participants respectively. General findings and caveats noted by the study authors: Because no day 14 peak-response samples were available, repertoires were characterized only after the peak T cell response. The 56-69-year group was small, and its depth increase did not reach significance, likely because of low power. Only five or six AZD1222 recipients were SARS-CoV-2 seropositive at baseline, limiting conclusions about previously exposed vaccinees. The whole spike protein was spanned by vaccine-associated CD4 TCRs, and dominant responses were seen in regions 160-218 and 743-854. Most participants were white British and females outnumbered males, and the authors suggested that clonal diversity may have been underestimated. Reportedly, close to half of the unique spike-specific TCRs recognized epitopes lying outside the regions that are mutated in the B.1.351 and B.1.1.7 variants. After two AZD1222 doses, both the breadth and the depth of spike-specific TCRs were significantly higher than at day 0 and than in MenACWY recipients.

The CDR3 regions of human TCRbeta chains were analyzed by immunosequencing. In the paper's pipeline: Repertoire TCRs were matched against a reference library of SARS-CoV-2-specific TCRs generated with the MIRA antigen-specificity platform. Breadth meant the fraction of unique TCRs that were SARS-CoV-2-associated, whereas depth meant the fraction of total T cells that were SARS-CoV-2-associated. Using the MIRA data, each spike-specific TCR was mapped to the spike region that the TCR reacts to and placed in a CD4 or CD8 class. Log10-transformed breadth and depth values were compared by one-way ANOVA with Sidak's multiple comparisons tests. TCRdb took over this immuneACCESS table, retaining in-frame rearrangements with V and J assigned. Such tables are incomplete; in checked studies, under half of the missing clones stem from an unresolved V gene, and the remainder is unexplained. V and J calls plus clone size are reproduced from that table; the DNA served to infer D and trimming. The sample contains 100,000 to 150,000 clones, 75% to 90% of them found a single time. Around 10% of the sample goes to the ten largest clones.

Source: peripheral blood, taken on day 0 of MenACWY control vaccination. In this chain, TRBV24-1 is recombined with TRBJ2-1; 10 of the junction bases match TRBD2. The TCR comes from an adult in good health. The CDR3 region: CATRQNDGTSEDNEQFF. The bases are TGTGCCACCAGACAAAATGACGGGACTAGCGAGGACAATGAGCAGTTCTTC.